The T cell receptor (beta chain) under discussion was sequenced for a study of blood T cell dynamics during melanoma immunotherapy. The J segment lost 6 bases and the V segment lost 5 bases, leaving 14 bases of the junction unmatched. Germline CDR1 SEHNR, CDR2 FQNEAQ (reference sequence). The length of the CDR3 is 16 residues. Time point in this sample: week 3, after first cycle of checkpoint inhibitor. For sorted CD8+ subsets, all extracted DNA was loaded. The method was immunoSEQ multiplex PCR; TCRdb's version includes in-frame clones alone and lacks a portion of them. The data contain approximately 3,500 clones, roughly 96% of them singletons.

The chain couples TRBV7-9 to TRBJ2-7, with 9 bases matching TRBD1. The clonotype was recovered from a human donor with melanoma. The sequencing used effector memory CD8+ T cells from blood, collected from a patient treated with checkpoint blockade. CDR3 in amino acids: CASSPARGQGIGEQYF. CDR3 nucleotide sequence: TGTGCCAGCAGCCCGGCGCGGGGACAGGGAATCGGCGAGCAGTACTTC.